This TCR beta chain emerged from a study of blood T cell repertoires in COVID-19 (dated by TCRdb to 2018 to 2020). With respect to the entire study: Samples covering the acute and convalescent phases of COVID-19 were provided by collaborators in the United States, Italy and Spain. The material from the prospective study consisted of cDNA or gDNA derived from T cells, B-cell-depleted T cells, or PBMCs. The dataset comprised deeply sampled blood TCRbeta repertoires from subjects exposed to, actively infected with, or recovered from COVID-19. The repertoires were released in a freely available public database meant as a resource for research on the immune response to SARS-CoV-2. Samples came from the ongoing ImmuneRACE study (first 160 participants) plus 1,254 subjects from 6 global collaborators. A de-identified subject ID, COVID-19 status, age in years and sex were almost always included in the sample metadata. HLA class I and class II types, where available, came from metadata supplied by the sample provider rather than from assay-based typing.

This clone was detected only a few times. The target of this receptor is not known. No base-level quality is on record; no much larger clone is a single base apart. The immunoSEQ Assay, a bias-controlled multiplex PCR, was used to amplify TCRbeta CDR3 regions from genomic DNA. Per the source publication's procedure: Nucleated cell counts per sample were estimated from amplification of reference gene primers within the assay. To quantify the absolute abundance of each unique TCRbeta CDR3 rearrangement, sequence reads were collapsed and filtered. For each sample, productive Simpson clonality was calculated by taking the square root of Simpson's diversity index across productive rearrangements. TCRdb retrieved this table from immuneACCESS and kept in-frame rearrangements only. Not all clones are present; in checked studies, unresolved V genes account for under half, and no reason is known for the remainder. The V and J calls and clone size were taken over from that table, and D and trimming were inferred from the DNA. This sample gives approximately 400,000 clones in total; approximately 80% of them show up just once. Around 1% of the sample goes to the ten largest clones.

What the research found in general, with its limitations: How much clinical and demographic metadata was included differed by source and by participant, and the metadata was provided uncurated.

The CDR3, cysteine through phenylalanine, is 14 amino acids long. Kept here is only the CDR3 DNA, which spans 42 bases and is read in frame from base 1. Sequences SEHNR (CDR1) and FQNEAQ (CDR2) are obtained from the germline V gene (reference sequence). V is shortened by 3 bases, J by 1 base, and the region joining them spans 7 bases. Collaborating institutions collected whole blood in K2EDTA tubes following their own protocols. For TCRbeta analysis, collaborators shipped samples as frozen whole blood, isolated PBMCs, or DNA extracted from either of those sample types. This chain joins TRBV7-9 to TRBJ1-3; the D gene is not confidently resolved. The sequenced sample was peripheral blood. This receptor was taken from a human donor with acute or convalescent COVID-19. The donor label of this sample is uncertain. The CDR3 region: CASSFRYSGNTIYF. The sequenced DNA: TGTGCCAGCAGCTTTCGGTATTCTGGAAACACCATATATTTT.